This TCR beta chain was identified during a study of long-term antiretroviral therapy in people with HIV. Study observations and caveats: Clones expanded before ART dominated the repertoire at all time points. Controls showed broader CDR3 length ranges than did the HIV repertoires.

A remark on this clone: Antigen: not known.

It was version v3.0 of the immunoSEQ assay that was run at survey level. Sequencing used immunoSEQ multiplex PCR; TCRdb keeps in-frame clones, though not all of them. The sample holds 15,000 to 20,000 clones, 88% seen once. Per donor, a minimum of one pre-ART and a minimum of two post-ART PBMC samples were available. This TCR was sampled from a man aged 45-60 years with HIV. The sample in question was unsorted PBMCs, obtained 6.9 years after starting antiretroviral therapy.

CDR3 sequence: CASSRGGGDSYEQYF. CDR3 DNA sequence: TGCGCCAGCAGCCGTGGTGGGGGGGATTCCTACGAGCAGTACTTC. The rearrangement links TRBV5-1 to TRBJ2-7; 7 nucleotides align to TRBD2. Germline CDR1 is SGHRS and CDR2 is YFSETQ. The CDR3 sequence is 15 residues long. V lost 4 bases to trimming and J lost 1 base; unmatched junction nucleotides: 8.